The 29 T cell receptor beta chains listed next were all sequenced from one sample in a study of shared clonotypes between healthy human individuals. The table came from immunoSEQ multiplex PCR; TCRdb's copy has only in-frame clones and leaves some out. The profile shows some 2,000,000 clones, approximately 94% of them singletons. The sequenced material came from naive CD4+ T cells sorted from blood. Specified subset: CD45RA+ positively selected. The receptors originated from a man between 18 and 35 years old in good health.

This clone has more than one count but fewer than ten. This chain joins TRBV5-1 and TRBJ1-2; 9 nucleotides agree with TRBD1. Germline values: CDR1 SGHRS, CDR2 YFSETQ. This CDR3 has 14 residues. V gave up 3 bases and J gave up 8 bases; unmatched junction bases: 8. The DNA for the CDR3 is TGCGCCAGCAGCTCCAAGACAGGGGGAGGAGGCTACACCTTC. This encodes CASSSKTGGGGYTF.

This chain joins TRBV20-1 and TRBJ2-5; no reliable D call. Trimming took 0 bases from V and 7 from J, leaving 6 bases between them. This CDR3 has 11 amino acids. CDR1 DFQATT and CDR2 SNEGSKA come from the germline V gene (reference sequence). CDR3 amino acids: CSARDGGTQYF. The DNA of the CDR3 is TGCAGTGCTAGAGATGGCGGGACCCAGTACTTC.

This chain joins TRBV29-1 and TRBJ2-7; 7 nucleotides match TRBD1. Germline V gene data show CDR1 as SQVTM and CDR2 as ANQGSEA. Trimming cost V 7 bases and J 3 bases; bases outside gene matches: 15. This CDR3 is 15 amino acids long. The CDR3 sequence: CSARQGTDPLYEQYF. The CDR3 nucleotides read TGCAGCGCTCGACAGGGAACGGACCCCCTCTACGAGCAGTACTTC.

This chain joins TRBV7-2 and TRBJ2-7; TRBD2 is a possible D gene (6 bases). Germline V CDR1 and CDR2: SGHTA, FQGNSA. There are 15 residues in the CDR3. Trimming stripped 2 bases from V and 1 base from J, with 12 bases between. The CDR3 here is CASSLPLARSYEQYF. In DNA, the CDR3 is TGTGCCAGCAGCTTACCCCTAGCGAGATCCTACGAGCAGTACTTC.

The V and J genes are TRBV10-3 and TRBJ2-7; 7 bases are a match to TRBD1. From germline, CDR1 is ENHRY and CDR2 SYGVKD. This CDR3 is 14 amino acids long. After removal of 2 bases from V and 1 base from J, the junction contained 2 bases not matched to a gene. In DNA form, the CDR3 reads TGTGCCATCAGTGAGCCAGGGGGATCCTACGAGCAGTACTTC. Translating it yields CAISEPGGSYEQYF.

This clone showed up just once. At one end, the junction sequence differs from germline, possibly due to a read error. The chain combines TRBV7-7 with TRBJ2-5, with 7 bases matching TRBD1. Germline values: CDR1 SSHAT, CDR2 FNYEAQ (reference sequence). The CDR3 has 13 residues. CDR3 coding DNA: TGTGCTAGCAGCCACGGGACAGCAGAGACCCAGTACTTC. As protein: CASSHGTAETQYF. The full variable domain, rest sourced from reference TRBV7-7 and TRBJ2-5, is GAGVSQSPRYKVTKRGQDVTLRCDPISSHATLYWYQQALGQGPEFLTYFNYEAQPDKSGLPSDRFSAERPEGSISTLTIQRTEQRDSAMYRCASSHGTAETQYFGPGTRLLVL.

The chain recombines TRBV4-2 with TRBJ1-1; D is uncertain. Germline V gene data show CDR1 as LGHNA and CDR2 as YNFKEQ. The CDR3 runs 14 residues. The V end was cut by 0 bases, the J end by 5 bases, with 10 bases between. CDR3 region: CASSQDPGWTEAFF. Written as DNA, the CDR3 is TGTGCCAGCAGCCAAGATCCTGGTTGGACTGAAGCTTTCTTT.

This CDR3 reads CAISSVTSGSTDTQYF. DNA of the CDR3: TGTGCCATCAGCTCAGTGACTAGCGGGAGTACAGATACGCAGTATTTT. The chain combines TRBV10-3 with TRBJ2-3; 12 nucleotides agree with TRBD2. V trimming: 6 bases; J trimming: 3 bases; junction bases outside the gene matches: 7. This CDR3 contains 16 residues. Per the germline V gene, CDR1 is ENHRY and CDR2 is SYGVKD.

Notes on this clone: The junction differs from germline at one of its ends, possibly a read error. The rearrangement joins TRBV27 to TRBJ2-7, with TRBD2 matching over 9 bases. This CDR3 region has 14 residues. CDR1 and CDR2 from the germline V gene are MNHEY and SMNVEV (reference sequence). The DNA for the CDR3 is TGTGCCAGCAGCCGCGGGACTAGCTCCCACGAGCAGTACTTC. Protein: CASSRGTSSHEQYF.

V and J are TRBV6-5 and TRBJ1-2; 8 bases fit TRBD1. V lost 2 bases to trimming and J lost 5 bases; unmatched junction nucleotides: 10. CDR3 size: 16 residues. Germline V gives CDR1 MNHEY, CDR2 SVGAGI. CDR3 residues: CASSYTVNQGAYGYTF. The CDR3 nucleotides read TGTGCCAGCAGTTACACGGTGAACCAGGGGGCGTATGGCTACACCTTC.

The chain joins TRBV6-6 to TRBJ1-2, with D possibly TRBD1 on 6 matching bases. This CDR3 contains 14 residues. The germline V gene has CDR1 MNHNY and CDR2 SVGAGI (reference sequence). V gave up 6 bases and J gave up 3 bases, with 14 bases separating them. CDR3 amino acids: CASSRSTGYYGYTF. Written as DNA, the CDR3 is TGTGCCAGCAGCCGATCGACAGGCTACTATGGCTACACCTTC.

This clone occurred once. This chain joins TRBV5-5 and TRBJ2-7; the match to TRBD1 covers 7 bases. This CDR3 contains 14 residues. The J segment lost 2 bases and the V segment lost 4 bases, leaving 6 bases of the junction unmatched. CDR1 is SGHKS and CDR2 is YYEKEE in the germline V gene (reference sequence). The CDR3 sequence: CASSQPGQPYEQYF. As DNA, the CDR3 is TGTGCCAGCAGCCAACCGGGACAGCCCTACGAGCAGTACTTC.

This chain joins TRBV30 and TRBJ1-2; D not certain. The germline gives CDR1 GTSNPN, CDR2 SVGIG (reference sequence). The CDR3 has 12 amino acids. With 1 base removed from V and 7 bases from J, the gap between germline ends came to 10 bases. The CDR3 loop is CAWSASGGGYTF. As DNA, the CDR3 is TGTGCCTGGAGTGCCTCGGGCGGTGGCTACACCTTC.

The chain uses TRBV6-5 and TRBJ1-2; D may be TRBD1 (5 bases). V dropped 0 bases and J dropped 2 bases, with 10 bases sitting between them. CDR3 length: 15 amino acids. Germline CDR1 and CDR2: MNHEY and SVGAGI. CDR3 region: CASSYSPRVNYGYTF. The CDR3 DNA sequence: TGTGCCAGCAGTTACTCACCCAGGGTCAACTATGGCTACACCTTC.

The J gene is TRBJ2-1, the V gene TRBV11-2, with D perhaps TRBD2 (6 bases). CDR1 is SGHAT and CDR2 is FQNNGV in the germline V gene. The CDR3 is made up of 16 amino acids. Deletions cut 5 bases from V and 3 bases from J, with 17 bases between. The CDR3 DNA follows: TGTGCCAGCAGCCCTGTAGCGGAATTTTACTACAATGAGCAGTTCTTC. The encoded protein is CASSPVAEFYYNEQFF.

CDR3 sequence: CASSSVGKTDTQYF. The CDR3, as DNA: TGTGCCAGCAGTTCAGTGGGGAAGACAGATACGCAGTATTTT. The rearrangement links TRBV6-5 to TRBJ2-3; unclear D gene. Between the trimmed V and J ends, which lost 4 bases and 3 bases, there was a span of 11 bases. Germline values: CDR1 MNHEY, CDR2 SVGAGI. CDR3 length: 14 residues.

The genes are TRBV9 and TRBJ2-7, with 7 nucleotides matching TRBD2. From germline, CDR1 is SGDLS and CDR2 YYNGEE. This CDR3 has 14 amino acids. The V and J ends lost 0 bases and 3 bases, in that order; junction bases with no gene match: 3. CDR3 coding DNA: TGTGCCAGCAGCGTAGTGGCTAGCGGCTACGAGCAGTACTTC. This gives the protein CASSVVASGYEQYF. The complete variable domain, with remaining parts taken from reference TRBV9 and TRBJ2-7, reads DSGVTQTPKHLITATGQRVTLRCSPRSGDLSVYWYQQSLDQGLQFLIQYYNGEERAKGNILERFSAQQFPDLHSELNLSSLELGDSALYFCASSVVASGYEQYFGPGTRLTVT.

The gene calls are TRBV29-1 and TRBJ2-3, with 11 positions matching TRBD2. This CDR3 has 15 amino acids. Trimming cost V 8 bases and J 5 bases; bases outside gene matches: 12. CDR1 is SQVTM and CDR2 is ANQGSEA in the germline V gene. As DNA, the CDR3 is TGCAGCATACAAGTAGGGACTAGCGGTTTAGATACGCAGTATTTT. Its protein product is CSIQVGTSGLDTQYF.

The chain recombines TRBV5-1 with TRBJ2-7; the D call may be TRBD1 or TRBD2 (5 bases each). The CDR3 contains 13 residues. The V gene's germline CDR1 is SGHRS and CDR2 YFSETQ. With 4 bases removed from V and 6 bases from J, the gap between germline ends came to 14 bases. The CDR3 DNA reads as TGCGCCAGCAGCCCGGAGGCGCAGGGCGAGCAGTACTTC. Translated, it gives CASSPEAQGEQYF. Supplemented by reference TRBV5-1 and TRBJ2-7, the full variable domain reads KAGVTQTPRYLIKTRGQQVTLSCSPISGHRSVSWYQQTPGQGLQFLFEYFSETQRNKGNFPGRFSGRQFSNSRSEMNVSTLELGDSALYLCASSPEAQGEQYFGPGTRLTVT.

The V gene is TRBV10-3, the J gene TRBJ2-7; TRBD1 agrees at 10 bases. The CDR3 is 16 amino acids. The ends lost 6 bases at V and 5 bases at J; junction bases unmatched: 13. The V gene's germline CDR1 is ENHRY and CDR2 SYGVKD. This CDR3 reads CAIRVDRDRGRHEQYF. The CDR3 DNA follows: TGTGCCATCAGGGTAGATCGGGACAGGGGTCGGCACGAGCAGTACTTC.

The chain recombines TRBV4-3 with TRBJ2-3; perhaps TRBD1 as D (7 bases). Germline V gene sequence: CDR1 LGHNA, CDR2 YSLEER. V was cut by 1 base and J by 1 base, with 15 bases left in between. The CDR3 runs to 17 residues. The CDR3 DNA reads as TGCGCCAGCAGCCAAGGGACAGGCGGAGGGGGCACAGATACGCAGTATTTT. Translated: CASSQGTGGGGTDTQYF.

This clone was counted a single time. The chain recombines TRBV7-2 with TRBJ2-7; a possible D gene is TRBD1 (6 bases). Trimming cost V 1 base and J 1 base, with 11 bases left between them. The germline CDR1 and CDR2 sequences are SGHTA and FQGNSA. The CDR3 extends over 15 amino acids. CDR3 sequence (DNA): TGTGCCAGCAGCTTAGTACAGGGACGGTCCTACGAGCAGTACTTC. This encodes CASSLVQGRSYEQYF.

This clone turned up a few times. Other DNA sequences within the sample encode an identical CDR3. The chain has TRBV20-1 and TRBJ1-2; 7 bases align to TRBD1. V was clipped by 6 bases and J by 5 bases; unmatched bases: 3. The CDR3 has 11 residues. In germline, CDR1 is DFQATT, CDR2 SNEGSKA (reference sequence). The CDR3 reads CSASTGYGYTF. For the CDR3, the DNA is TGCAGTGCCTCGACAGGGTATGGCTACACCTTC.

Points on this clone: Mismatch with germline at one junction end may stem from a read error. CDR3 loop: CASSDWTTSNNEQFF. The CDR3 nucleotides read TGTGCCAGCAGTGACTGGACTACCTCCAACAATGAGCAGTTCTTC. The gene calls are TRBV6-4 and TRBJ2-1, with D possibly matching TRBD2 (6 bases). The CDR3 runs 15 residues. Per the germline V gene, CDR1 is MRHNA and CDR2 is SNTAGT.

This chain links TRBV18 with TRBJ2-1; 12 bases match TRBD2. The CDR3 covers 14 residues. The germline V gene has CDR1 KGHSH and CDR2 LQKENI. Trimming cost V 8 bases and J 5 bases; bases outside gene matches: 4. CDR3 nucleotides: TGTGCCAGCCAATCTAGCGGGAGGGACAATGAGCAGTTCTTC. It translates to CASQSSGRDNEQFF.

The chain uses TRBV4-3 and TRBJ2-7; 10 nucleotides align to TRBD2. V lost 4 bases and J lost 2; bases outside the gene matches: 14. Germline CDR1 and CDR2: LGHNA and YSLEER. The CDR3 has 18 residues. This chain's CDR3 is CASSRNPPTSGDAYEQYF. The CDR3 DNA reads TGCGCCAGCAGCCGAAACCCCCCTACTAGCGGGGACGCCTACGAGCAGTACTTC.

J is TRBJ2-7 and V is TRBV5-6, with D uncertain. The CDR3 has 14 amino acids. Looked up from germline, CDR1 is SGHDT and CDR2 is YYEEEE. V was pared by 0 bases and J by 2 bases, with 9 bases between. In DNA, the CDR3 is TGTGCCAGCAGCTTGGGTCAGAGAACCTACGAGCAGTACTTC. It codes for CASSLGQRTYEQYF.

With respect to this clone: Other DNA sequences in this specimen translate into the identical CDR3. The gene calls are TRBV10-3 and TRBJ2-5, with a tentative D call TRBD2 (6 bases). Deletions cut 6 bases from V and 5 bases from J, with 13 bases between. CDR1 is ENHRY, CDR2 SYGVKD, per germline. The length of the CDR3 is 13 residues. The DNA of the CDR3 is TGTGCCATCAGCGTCGGGGGAGGCGAGACCCAGTACTTC. It encodes CAISVGGGETQYF.

This chain links TRBV18 with TRBJ1-6; 8 bases are shared with TRBD1. Per the germline V gene, CDR1 is KGHSH and CDR2 is LQKENI. The CDR3 contains 17 residues. The V and J ends lost 4 bases and 5 bases, in that order; junction bases with no gene match: 10. CDR3 DNA sequence: TGTGCCAGCTCACACAATCCTCCGACAGGGGATAATTCACCCCTCCACTTT. It encodes CASSHNPPTGDNSPLHF.